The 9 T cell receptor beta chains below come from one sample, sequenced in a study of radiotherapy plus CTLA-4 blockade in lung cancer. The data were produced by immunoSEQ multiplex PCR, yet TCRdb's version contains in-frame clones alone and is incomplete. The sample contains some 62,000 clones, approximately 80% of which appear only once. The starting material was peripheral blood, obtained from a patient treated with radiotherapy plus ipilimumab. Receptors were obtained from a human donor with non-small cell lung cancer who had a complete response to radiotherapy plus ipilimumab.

CDR3: CASSLRGVEQYV. Written as DNA, the CDR3 is TGTGCCAGCAGCTTGAGAGGGGTTGAGCAGTACGTC. The genes are TRBV5-6 and TRBJ2-7; D possibly matches TRBD1 or TRBD2 (5 bases each). Germline CDR1 is SGHDT and CDR2 is YYEEEE. Deletions cut 1 base from V and 7 bases from J, with 9 bases between. This CDR3 spans 12 amino acids.

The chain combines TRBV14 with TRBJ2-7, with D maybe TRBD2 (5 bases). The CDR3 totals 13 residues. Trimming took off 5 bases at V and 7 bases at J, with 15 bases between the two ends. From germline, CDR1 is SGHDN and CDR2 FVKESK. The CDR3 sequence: CASSSRETGEQYF. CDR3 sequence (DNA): TGTGCCAGCAGCTCAAGGGAAACGGGGGAGCAGTACTTC.

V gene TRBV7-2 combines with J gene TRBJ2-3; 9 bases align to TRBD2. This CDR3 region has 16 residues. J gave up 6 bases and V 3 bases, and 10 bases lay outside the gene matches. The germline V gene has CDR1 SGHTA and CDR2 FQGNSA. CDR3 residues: CASSLISGGRKDTQYF. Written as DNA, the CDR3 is TGTGCCAGCAGCTTGATCAGCGGGGGGCGTAAGGATACGCAGTATTTT.

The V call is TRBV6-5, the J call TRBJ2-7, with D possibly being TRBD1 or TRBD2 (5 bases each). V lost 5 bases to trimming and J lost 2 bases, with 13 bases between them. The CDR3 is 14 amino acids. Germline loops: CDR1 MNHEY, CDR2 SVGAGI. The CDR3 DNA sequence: TGTGCCAGCAGTGCCGGGGACGGAGCCTACGAGCAGTACGTC. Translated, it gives CASSAGDGAYEQYV.

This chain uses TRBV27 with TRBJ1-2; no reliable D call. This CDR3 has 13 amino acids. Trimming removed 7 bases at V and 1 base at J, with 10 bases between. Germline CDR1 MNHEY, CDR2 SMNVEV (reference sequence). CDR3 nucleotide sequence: TGTGCCAGCACTTCCGGGAATAACTATGGCTACACCTTC. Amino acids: CASTSGNNYGYTF.

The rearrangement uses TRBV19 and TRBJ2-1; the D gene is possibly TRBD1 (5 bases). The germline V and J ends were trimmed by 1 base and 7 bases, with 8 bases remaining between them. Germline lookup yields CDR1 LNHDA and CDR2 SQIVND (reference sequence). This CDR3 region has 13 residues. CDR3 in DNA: TGTGCCAGTAGTATAGCAGGGTTGAATGAGCAGTTCTTC. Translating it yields CASSIAGLNEQFF.

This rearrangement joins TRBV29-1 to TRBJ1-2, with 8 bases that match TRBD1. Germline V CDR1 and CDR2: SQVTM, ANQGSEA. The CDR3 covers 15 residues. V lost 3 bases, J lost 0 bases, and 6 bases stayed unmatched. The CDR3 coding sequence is TGCAGCGTTGAGATCGGACAGGGAGCTAACTATGGCTACACCTTC. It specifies CSVEIGQGANYGYTF.

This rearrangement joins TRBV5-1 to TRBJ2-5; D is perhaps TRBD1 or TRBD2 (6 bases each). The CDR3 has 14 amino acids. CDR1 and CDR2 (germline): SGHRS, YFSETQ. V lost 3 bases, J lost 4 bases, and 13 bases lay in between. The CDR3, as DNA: TGCGCCAGCAGCTGGACAGTGGAGGGAGAGACCCAGTACTTC. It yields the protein CASSWTVEGETQYF. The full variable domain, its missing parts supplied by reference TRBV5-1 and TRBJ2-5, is KAGVTQTPRYLIKTRGQQVTLSCSPISGHRSVSWYQQTPGQGLQFLFEYFSETQRNKGNFPGRFSGRQFSNSRSEMNVSTLELGDSALYLCASSWTVEGETQYFGPGTRLLVL.

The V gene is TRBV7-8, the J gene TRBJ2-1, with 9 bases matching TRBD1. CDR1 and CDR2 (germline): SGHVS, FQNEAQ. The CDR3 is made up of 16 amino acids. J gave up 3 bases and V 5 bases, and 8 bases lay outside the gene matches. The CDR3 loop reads CASSGPGTGYYNEQFF. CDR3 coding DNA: TGTGCCAGCAGCGGACCCGGGACAGGGTACTACAATGAGCAGTTCTTC.